The 15 T cell receptor beta chains in this list originate from one sample, sequenced in a study of radiation and T cells in renal cell carcinoma. Here immunoSEQ multiplex PCR was the method, and the copy in TCRdb shows in-frame clones only, minus some. The sample contains some 150,000 clones, roughly 90% of which appear only once. The time point here: blood 4 weeks post-SBRT, at nephrectomy. The treatment here: 15 Gy SBRT to primary tumor, nephrectomy 4 weeks later. The sequencing here drew on blood, taken from a patient whose treatment included radiotherapy and nephrectomy. The receptors were gathered from a woman aged 45-65 years with renal cell carcinoma.

This chain uses TRBV5-1 with TRBJ2-1, with D hard to call. The V gene lost 2 bases and the J gene lost 0 bases, with 9 bases spanning the gap. Germline loops: CDR1 SGHRS, CDR2 YFSETQ. The CDR3 is 15 residues long. The CDR3 spells CASSFIRNSYNEQFF. The CDR3 nucleotides are TGCGCCAGCAGCTTCATTCGGAACTCCTACAATGAGCAGTTCTTC.

There are a few counts of this clone. The V call is TRBV9, the J call TRBJ1-5; maybe TRBD1 (6 bases). V was pared by 4 bases and J by 6 bases, with 14 bases between. Germline V lookup: CDR1 SGDLS, CDR2 YYNGEE. The CDR3 runs 14 residues. This CDR3 reads CASSLGGASQPQHF. CDR3 DNA sequence: TGTGCCAGCAGCCTGGGGGGGGCGAGTCAGCCCCAGCATTTT.

A single count supports this clone. This chain links TRBV6-5 with TRBJ1-5; the D is unclear. Germline values: CDR1 MNHEY, CDR2 SVGAGI. Trimming shortened V by 3 bases and J by 5 bases, and 11 bases separated the two germline ends. The CDR3 extends over 14 amino acids. CDR3 region: CASSYGPGYQPQHF. In nucleotides, the CDR3 is TGTGCCAGCAGTTATGGGCCGGGTTATCAGCCCCAGCATTTT.

This rearrangement joins TRBV28 to TRBJ1-4; a weak D match, TRBD1 (6 bases). The CDR3 is 15 residues long. Trimming pared 7 bases from V and 7 bases from J, leaving 19 bases between. Germline V CDR1 and CDR2: MDHEN, SYDVKM. The CDR3 spells CASTTKGGFGEKLFF. As DNA, the CDR3 is TGTGCCAGCACCACGAAGGGGGGCTTTGGTGAAAAACTGTTTTTT.

This clone came up once. V gene TRBV19 combines with J gene TRBJ2-2; D call uncertain. From germline, CDR1 is LNHDA and CDR2 SQIVND (reference sequence). Trimming shortened V by 6 bases and J by 1 base, and 15 bases separated the two germline ends. This CDR3 contains 16 residues. The CDR3 DNA sequence: TGTGCCAGTAGAACGTATTTCTGGGGGAACACCGGGGAGCTGTTTTTT. Protein product: CASRTYFWGNTGELFF.

J is TRBJ2-3 and V is TRBV7-2; D is uncertain. Germline assignment: CDR1 SGHTA and CDR2 FQGNSA. The CDR3 spans 12 residues. Trimming stripped 4 bases from V and 2 bases from J, with 4 bases between. The CDR3 here is CASSSTTDTQYF. The CDR3 nucleotides read TGTGCCAGCAGCTCTACCACAGATACGCAGTATTTT.

This chain connects TRBV7-2 to TRBJ2-7; no definite D call. V was trimmed by 5 bases and J by 0 bases, leaving 11 bases between them. This CDR3 has 14 amino acids. The germline CDR1 and CDR2 sequences are SGHTA and FQGNSA. The CDR3 loop reads CASSPPTRSYEQYF. CDR3 sequence (DNA): TGTGCCAGCAGCCCCCCTACTCGCTCCTACGAGCAGTACTTC.

The CDR3 nucleotides read TGTGCCAGCAGTCCGGACAGTGGAAACACCATATATTTT. This translates into CASSPDSGNTIYF. V gene TRBV7-3 combines with J gene TRBJ1-3; a possible D gene is TRBD1 (6 bases). Trimming left V 6 bases short and J 3 bases short, with 9 bases between. Germline-derived CDR1 and CDR2 are SGHTA and FQGTGA. This CDR3 contains 13 residues. Using reference TRBV7-3 and TRBJ1-3 for the parts outside the CDR3, the full variable domain is GAGVSQTPSNKVTEKGKYVELRCDPISGHTALYWYRQSLGQGPEFLIYFQGTGAADDSGLPNDRFFAVRPEGSVSTLKIQRTERGDSAVYLCASSPDSGNTIYFGEGSWLTVV.

The rearrangement uses TRBV7-8 and TRBJ1-4; D possibly corresponds to TRBD1 (6 bases). The CDR3 runs to 16 residues. Germline assignment: CDR1 SGHVS and CDR2 FQNEAQ. Trimming shortened V by 5 bases and J by 8 bases, and 21 bases separated the two germline ends. The CDR3 coding sequence is TGTGCCAGCAGCCCCCGTCTTCCACAGGGAGGGGAAAAACTGTTTTTT. This sequence encodes CASSPRLPQGGEKLFF.

The rearrangement uses TRBV29-1 and TRBJ2-3, with a weak D call TRBD2 (5 bases). Deletions cut 5 bases from V and 2 bases from J, with 14 bases between. In germline, CDR1 is SQVTM, CDR2 ANQGSEA. CDR3 length: 14 amino acids. The CDR3 reads CSVTSAGPTDTQYF. Here the CDR3 DNA reads TGCAGCGTTACTAGTGCCGGACCCACAGATACGCAGTATTTT.

Here the CDR3 reads CASRGPSGNTIYF. CDR3 coding DNA: TGCGCCAGCCGCGGGCCCTCTGGAAACACCATATATTTT. V gene TRBV10-2 combines with J gene TRBJ1-3, with D unclear. CDR1 and CDR2 from the germline V gene are WSHSY and SAAADI. This CDR3 is 13 amino acids long. V lost 8 bases and J 0 bases, leaving 8 bases between the germline ends.

The V call is TRBV30, the J call TRBJ1-1; D call uncertain. CDR3 length: 13 amino acids. V lost 3 bases to trimming and J lost 2 bases, with 10 bases between them. Per germline, CDR1 GTSNPN and CDR2 SVGIG (reference sequence). The CDR3 here is CAWRGWVNTEAFF. CDR3 DNA: TGTGCCTGGAGAGGTTGGGTTAACACTGAAGCTTTCTTT.

The J gene is TRBJ2-5, the V gene TRBV5-1, with TRBD2 matching 12 bases. CDR1 SGHRS and CDR2 YFSETQ come from the germline V gene. Unmatched junction bases numbered 11, after V lost 4 bases and J lost 4 bases. The CDR3 is made up of 17 amino acids. CDR3 residues: CASSPSPSGGASETQYF. The CDR3, as DNA: TGCGCCAGCAGCCCCTCTCCTAGCGGGGGGGCCTCAGAGACCCAGTACTTC.

The chain combines TRBV27 with TRBJ1-5; 7 nucleotides align to TRBD1. V shed 6 bases, J shed 2 bases, and the junction held 7 bases outside the gene matches. Germline CDR1 and CDR2: MNHEY and SMNVEV (reference sequence). The CDR3 totals 15 residues. CDR3 nucleotides: TGTGCCAGCAGAAGAGACAGGGATGGCAATCAGCCCCAGCATTTT. Its protein is CASRRDRDGNQPQHF.

This rearrangement joins TRBV5-1 to TRBJ2-1; perhaps TRBD1 as D (6 bases). The CDR3 loop spans 14 amino acids. V shed 2 bases and J shed 6 bases, with 12 bases lying between them. Per the germline V gene, CDR1 is SGHRS and CDR2 is YFSETQ. CDR3 bases: TGCGCCAGCAGCTTAAAAGCAGGGGTCAATGAGCAGTTCTTC. Translation: CASSLKAGVNEQFF.